This is a list of T cell receptor beta chains from one sample in a study of blood T cell repertoires in COVID-19. Sequencing was performed with immunoSEQ multiplex PCR; in TCRdb, only in-frame clones are kept and a portion is missing. This sample yields roughly 200,000 clones, of which 85% to 90% are seen a single time; roughly 7.7% belongs to the top ten. Sample: peripheral blood. The receptors originated from a woman aged 60-75 years with acute or convalescent COVID-19. CDR3s include the opening cysteine and the closing phenylalanine or tryptophan. A D gene is named only where the DNA matches it firmly. The listing skips clone size in some rows; elsewhere it reads once, few, many or a size class.

J gene | V gene | D gene | clone size | CDR3 DNA | CDR3 protein
TRBJ1-3 | TRBV3-1/TRBV3-2 | - | - | TGTGCCAGCACCAGGGGTTATGGAAACACCATATATTTT | CASTRGYGNTIYF
TRBJ1-5 | TRBV19 | - | once | TGTGCCACCGCAGTGGGCAATCAGCCCCAGCATTTT | CATAVGNQPQHF
TRBJ2-6 | TRBV27 | TRBD1 | once | TGTGCCAGCGGAACCCGGACAGGGGCCAGGTCTGGGGCCAACGTCCTGACTTTC | CASGTRTGARSGANVLTF
TRBJ2-1 | TRBV19 | TRBD2 | - | TGTGCCCCCCCCGGCGGGAGTTCGGGTAATGAGCAGTTCTTC | CAPPGGSSGNEQFF
TRBJ1-4 | TRBV4-1 | TRBD1 | - | TGCGCCAGCAGCCAATCTTCCGGGACAGGCTCCAAAAAACTGTTTTTT | CASSQSSGTGSKKLFF
TRBJ1-1 | TRBV6-5 | - | - | TGTGCCAGCGCAGGGAGGGGCAGGACTGAAGCTTTCTTT | CASAGRGRTEAFF
TRBJ1-4 | TRBV5-1 | - | - | TGCGCCAGCAGTTGGATGGAGGCAACTAATGAAAAACTGTTTTTT | CASSWMEATNEKLFF
TRBJ2-1 | TRBV5-1 | - | - | TGCGCCAGCAGCTTGGAGCGGGACATGTTCTTC | CASSLERDMFF
TRBJ2-1 | TRBV10-1 | - | - | TGCGCCAGCAGTGAGGACAGGAGTGGGAATGAGCAGTTCTTC | CASSEDRSGNEQFF
TRBJ1-1 | TRBV3-1/TRBV3-2 | - | - | TGTGCCAGCAGCCAAGGAAGGGCCCGGCAGGGCACTGAAGCTTTCTTT | CASSQGRARQGTEAFF
TRBJ2-1 | TRBV5-1 | TRBD2 | - | TGCGCCAGCAGCAGGACTAGGATCCAGGCGAATGAGCAGTTCTTC | CASSRTRIQANEQFF
TRBJ2-5 | TRBV2 | TRBD2 | - | TGTGCCAGCAGTGACCGAGGGCTAGCGGTAGAGACCCAGTACTTC | CASSDRGLAVETQYF
TRBJ1-4 | TRBV7-6 | TRBD1 | once | TGTGCCAGCAGCCCGGGACAGGGAGGGCCTAATGAAAAACTGTTTTTT | CASSPGQGGPNEKLFF
TRBJ1-2 | TRBV2 | - | - | TGTGCCAGCATTTACAGGGAGGGAAACTATGGCTACACCTTC | CASIYREGNYGYTF
TRBJ2-1 | TRBV27 | TRBD2 | - | TGTGCCAGCAGTTTATCTTCCCCGACTAGCGGAAGCTCCTACAATGAGCAGTTCTTC | CASSLSSPTSGSSYNEQFF
TRBJ1-4 | TRBV6-5 | - | - | TGTGCCAGCCTTCGTTCTCCCACTGCCGGAAAACTGTTTTTT | CASLRSPTAGKLFF
TRBJ1-1 | TRBV30 | TRBD1 | - | TGTGCCTGGACCAACCCGGGACAGGGGAGGACTGAAGCTTTCTTT | CAWTNPGQGRTEAFF
TRBJ1-1 | TRBV5-4 | - | - | TGTGCCAGCAGCTTGAAGGGGCTCATTGACACTGAAGCTTTCTTT | CASSLKGLIDTEAFF
TRBJ2-3 | TRBV18 | - | - | TGTGCCAGCTCCCCGTACTACGGGGAGGATACGCAGTATTTT | CASSPYYGEDTQYF
TRBJ1-3 | TRBV30 | - | once | TGTGCCTGGAGTGTCGGGGGGTGGGGAAACACCATATATTTT | CAWSVGGWGNTIYF
TRBJ2-5 | TRBV5-1 | - | - | TGCGCCAGCAGCCGCCCTGGGCTTGAAGAGACCCAGTACTTC | CASSRPGLEETQYF
TRBJ2-5 | TRBV30 | TRBD2 | - | TGTGCCTGGAGTGGACTAGCTGGGGAGACCCAGTACTTC | CAWSGLAGETQYF
TRBJ2-1 | TRBV15 | - | - | TGTGCCACCAGCAGAGCTAATTCTATCAACAATGAGCAGTTCTTC | CATSRANSINNEQFF
TRBJ1-2 | TRBV2 | - | - | TGTGCCAGCAGTGAAGCGCGGGGATTACAGACACCCTATGGCTACACCTTC | CASSEARGLQTPYGYTF
TRBJ1-1 | TRBV18 | - | - | TGTGCCAGCTCACCACCGTCGAGAATGAACACTGAAGCTTTCTTT | CASSPPSRMNTEAFF
TRBJ2-3 | TRBV24-1 | TRBD2 | - | TGTGCCACCAGTGATAGGCTAGCGGGAGTGGGGCGCACAGATACGCAGTATTTT | CATSDRLAGVGRTDTQYF
TRBJ1-1 | TRBV2 | - | - | TGTGCCAGCAGTGTTGAGGTACTGAACACTGAAGCTTTCTTT | CASSVEVLNTEAFF
TRBJ2-1 | TRBV7-2 | TRBD2 | - | TGTGCCAGCAGCTCGAGGACTAGCTTAAACAATGAGCAGTTCTTC | CASSSRTSLNNEQFF
TRBJ1-6 | TRBV2 | - | - | TGTGCCAGCAGTGTTCTAGTCTTCGGTTCACCCCTCCACTTT | CASSVLVFGSPLHF
TRBJ2-1 | TRBV6-5 | TRBD2 | - | TGTGCCAGCAGTACGGGACTAGCGGGTTATGAGCAGTTCTTC | CASSTGLAGYEQFF
TRBJ2-7 | TRBV30 | TRBD1 | - | TGTGCCTGCTACGACAGGGGCAGACACGAGCAGTACTTC | CACYDRGRHEQYF
TRBJ1-3 | TRBV6-1 | - | - | TGTGCCAGCAGTGAATCGGGGTCCTACAGAAACACCATATATTTT | CASSESGSYRNTIYF
TRBJ2-1 | TRBV28 | - | - | TGTGCCAGCAGTTCTCTCGGGATATCCTCCTACAATGAGCAGTTCTTC | CASSSLGISSYNEQFF
TRBJ1-5 | TRBV6-5 | - | - | TGTGCCAGCAGTAAGCAGCCCGGGGGTAATCAGCCCCAGCATTTT | CASSKQPGGNQPQHF
TRBJ2-5 | TRBV9 | - | - | TGTGCCAGCAGCGTAGGTCTCGCAGACCAAGAGACCCAGTACTTC | CASSVGLADQETQYF
TRBJ2-1 | TRBV28 | - | - | TGTGCCAGCAGTTTTGGGTTTGCAGCGGGCAATGAGCAGTTCTTC | CASSFGFAAGNEQFF
TRBJ1-1 | TRBV5-1 | TRBD1 | - | TGCGCCAGCAGCTTGGAAAGGACAGGGGTCACTGAAGCTTTCTTT | CASSLERTGVTEAFF
TRBJ1-2 | TRBV19 | - | - | TGTGCCAGTAGTGTTGACAGGAACTATGGCTACACCTTC | CASSVDRNYGYTF
TRBJ1-5 | TRBV2 | - | - | TGTGCCAGCAGTGATGGAAGGGGTCGGCAGCCCCAGCATTTT | CASSDGRGRQPQHF
TRBJ1-2 | TRBV2 | - | - | TGTGCCAGCAGTGTTTGGGTGGCAGACTCTGGCTACACCTTC | CASSVWVADSGYTF
TRBJ1-3 | TRBV4-2 | TRBD1 | - | TGTGCCAGCAGCGGGACAGGGTCTGGAAACACCATATATTTT | CASSGTGSGNTIYF
TRBJ2-1 | TRBV9 | TRBD2 | - | TGTGCCAGCAGCGTAGTGGCTAGCGGGAGGGCCTACAATGAGCAGTTCTTC | CASSVVASGRAYNEQFF
TRBJ1-2 | TRBV28 | TRBD1 | - | TGTGCCAGCGGTAGGGGGCGAGGCTACACCTTC | CASGRGRGYTF
TRBJ2-1 | TRBV11-2 | TRBD2 | - | TGTGCCAGCAGCTTCAGCGGGAGTTCCTACAATGAGCAGTTCTTC | CASSFSGSSYNEQFF
TRBJ2-5 | TRBV25-1 | - | - | TGTGCCAGCAGTGACTGGGGCAAGGAGACCCAGTACTTC | CASSDWGKETQYF
TRBJ1-1 | TRBV3-1/TRBV3-2 | - | - | TGTGCCAGCAGCCTCTCCGACAGATTAAACACTGAAGCTTTCTTT | CASSLSDRLNTEAFF
TRBJ2-7 | TRBV28 | - | once | TGTGCCAGCAGTTTAAAGGGGTTTCGATACGAGCAGTACTTC | CASSLKGFRYEQYF
TRBJ1-1 | TRBV3-1/TRBV3-2 | - | - | TGTGCCAGCAGCCAAGTCGCCGGAGACACTGAAGCTTTCTTT | CASSQVAGDTEAFF
TRBJ2-3 | TRBV12-5 | - | - | TGTGCTAGTGTATTATTTCCCGAAGCCTGGGCAACAGATACGCAGTATTTT | CASVLFPEAWATDTQYF
TRBJ2-1 | TRBV10-1 | TRBD2 | - | TGCGCCAGCAGTGACCCGGGACTAGCGGGAGGGATTGAGCAGTTCTTC | CASSDPGLAGGIEQFF
TRBJ1-6 | TRBV18 | TRBD1 | - | TGTGCCAGCTCACCAAGACAGGGGGATGGTTCACCCCTCCACTTT | CASSPRQGDGSPLHF
TRBJ1-1 | TRBV14 | TRBD1 | - | TGTGCCAGCAGCCAAGCCTCGCGAACAGGGGGTGGGACTGAAGCTTTCTTT | CASSQASRTGGGTEAFF
TRBJ1-1 | TRBV28 | TRBD1 | once | TGTGCCAGCACGTCCCGGGACAGGGCCCGGGGGACTGAAGCTTTCTTT | CASTSRDRARGTEAFF
TRBJ1-3 | TRBV6-6 | TRBD1 | - | TGTGCCAGCAGTTACTCAACAGGGGTCTCTGGAAACACCATATATTTT | CASSYSTGVSGNTIYF
TRBJ1-2 | TRBV2 | - | - | TGTGCCAGCAGTGACAGGGTCGGCTATGGCTACACCTTC | CASSDRVGYGYTF
TRBJ2-1 | TRBV6-1 | - | few | TGTGCCAGCAGTGAAACCTCGTCAAGCAGGAATGAGCAGTTCTTC | CASSETSSSRNEQFF
TRBJ2-2 | TRBV24-1 | - | - | TGTGCCACCAGTGACACCTTTTACTCCGGGGAGCTGTTTTTT | CATSDTFYSGELFF